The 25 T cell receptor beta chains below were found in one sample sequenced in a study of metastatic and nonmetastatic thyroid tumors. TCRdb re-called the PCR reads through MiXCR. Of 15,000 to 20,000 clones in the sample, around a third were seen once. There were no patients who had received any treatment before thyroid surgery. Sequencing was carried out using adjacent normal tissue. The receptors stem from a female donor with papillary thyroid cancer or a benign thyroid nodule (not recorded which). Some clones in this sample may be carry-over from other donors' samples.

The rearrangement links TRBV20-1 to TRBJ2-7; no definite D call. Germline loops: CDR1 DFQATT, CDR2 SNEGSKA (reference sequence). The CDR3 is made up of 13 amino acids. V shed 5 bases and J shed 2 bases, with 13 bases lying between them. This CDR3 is CSARKRAPYEQYF. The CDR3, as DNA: TGCAGTGCTCGAAAAAGGGCTCCCTACGAGCAGTACTTC.

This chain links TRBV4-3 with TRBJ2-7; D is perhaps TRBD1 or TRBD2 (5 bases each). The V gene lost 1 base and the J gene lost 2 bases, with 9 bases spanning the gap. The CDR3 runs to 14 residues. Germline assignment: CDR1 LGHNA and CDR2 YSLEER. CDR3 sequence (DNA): TGCGCCAGCAGCCAAGGGGGGAAAACCTACGAGCAGTACTTC. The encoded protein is CASSQGGKTYEQYF.

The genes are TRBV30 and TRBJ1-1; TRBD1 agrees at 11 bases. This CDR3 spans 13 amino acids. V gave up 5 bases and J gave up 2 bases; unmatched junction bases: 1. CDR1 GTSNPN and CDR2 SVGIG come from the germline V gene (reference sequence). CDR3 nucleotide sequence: TGTGCCTGGGGACAGGGGGCTAACACTGAAGCTTTCTTT. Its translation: CAWGQGANTEAFF.

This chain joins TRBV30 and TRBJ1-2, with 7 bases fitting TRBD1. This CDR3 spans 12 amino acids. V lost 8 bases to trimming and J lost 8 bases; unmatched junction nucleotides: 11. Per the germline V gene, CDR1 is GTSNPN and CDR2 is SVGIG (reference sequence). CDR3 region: CAQRQGVRGYTF. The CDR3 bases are TGTGCCCAGCGCCAGGGGGTAAGGGGCTACACCTTC. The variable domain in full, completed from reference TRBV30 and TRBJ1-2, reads SQTIHQWPATLVQPVGSPLSLECTVEGTSNPNLYWYRQAAGRGLQLLFYSVGIGQISSEVPQNLSASRPQDRQFILSSKKLLLSDSGFYLCAQRQGVRGYTFGSGTRLTVV.

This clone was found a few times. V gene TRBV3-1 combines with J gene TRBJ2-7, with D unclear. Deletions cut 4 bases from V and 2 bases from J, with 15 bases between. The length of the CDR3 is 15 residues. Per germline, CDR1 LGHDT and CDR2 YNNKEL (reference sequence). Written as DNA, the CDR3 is TGTGCCAGCAGCCCCCCCGTCGGGCCGACCTACGAGCAGTACTTC. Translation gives CASSPPVGPTYEQYF.

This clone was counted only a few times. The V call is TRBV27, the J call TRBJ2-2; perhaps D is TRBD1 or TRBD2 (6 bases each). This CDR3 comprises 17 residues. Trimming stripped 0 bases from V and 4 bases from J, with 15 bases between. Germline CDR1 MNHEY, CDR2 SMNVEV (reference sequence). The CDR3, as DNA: TGTGCCAGCAGTTTATCGAGGGGGGCCTCGGGCACCGGGGAGCTGTTTTTT. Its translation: CASSLSRGASGTGELFF.

The CDR3 loop reads CASSQPTSGRGREQFF. CDR3 nucleotide sequence: TGCGCCAGCAGCCAGCCGACTAGCGGGAGAGGCAGGGAGCAGTTCTTC. The chain couples TRBV4-1 to TRBJ2-1, with TRBD2 matching over 12 bases. Germline CDR1 and CDR2: MGHRA and YSYEKL. V lost 3 bases and J lost 10; bases outside the gene matches: 10. The CDR3 runs 16 residues.

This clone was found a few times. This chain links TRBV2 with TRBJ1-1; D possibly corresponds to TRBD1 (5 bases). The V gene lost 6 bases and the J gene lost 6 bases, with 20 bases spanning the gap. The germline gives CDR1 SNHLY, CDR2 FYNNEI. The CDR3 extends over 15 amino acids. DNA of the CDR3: TGTGCCAGCAGGGCCAGGGCGACCGAGGGAGCTGAAGCTTTCTTT. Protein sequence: CASRARATEGAEAFF.

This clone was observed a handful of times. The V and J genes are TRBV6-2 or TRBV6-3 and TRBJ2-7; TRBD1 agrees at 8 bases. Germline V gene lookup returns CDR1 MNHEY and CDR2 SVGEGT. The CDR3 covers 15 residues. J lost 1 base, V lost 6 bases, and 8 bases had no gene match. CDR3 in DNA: TGTGCCAGCAGGCATGACAGGGGATTTTCCTACGAGCAGTACTTC. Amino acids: CASRHDRGFSYEQYF.

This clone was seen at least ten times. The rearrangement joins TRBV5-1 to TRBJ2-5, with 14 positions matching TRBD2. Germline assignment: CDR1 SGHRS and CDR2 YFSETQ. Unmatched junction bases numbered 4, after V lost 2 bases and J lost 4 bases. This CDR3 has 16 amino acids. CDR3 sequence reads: CASSFQTSGGAETQYF. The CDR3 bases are TGCGCCAGCAGCTTCCAGACTAGCGGGGGGGCAGAGACCCAGTACTTC. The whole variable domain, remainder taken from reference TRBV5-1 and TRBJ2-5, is KAGVTQTPRYLIKTRGQQVTLSCSPISGHRSVSWYQQTPGQGLQFLFEYFSETQRNKGNFPGRFSGRQFSNSRSEMNVSTLELGDSALYLCASSFQTSGGAETQYFGPGTRLLVL.

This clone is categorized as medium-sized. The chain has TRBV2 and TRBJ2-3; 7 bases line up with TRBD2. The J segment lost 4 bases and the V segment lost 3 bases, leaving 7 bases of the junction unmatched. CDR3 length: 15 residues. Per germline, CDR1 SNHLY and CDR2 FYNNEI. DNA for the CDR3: TGTGCCAGCAGTGATGAGACTAGCTTCGCAGATACGCAGTATTTT. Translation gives CASSDETSFADTQYF. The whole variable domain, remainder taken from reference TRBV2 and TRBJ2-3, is EPEVTQTPSHQVTQMGQEVILRCVPISNHLYFYWYRQILGQKVEFLVSFYNNEISEKSEIFDDQFSVERPDGSNFTLKIRSTKLEDSAMYFCASSDETSFADTQYFGPGTRLTVL.

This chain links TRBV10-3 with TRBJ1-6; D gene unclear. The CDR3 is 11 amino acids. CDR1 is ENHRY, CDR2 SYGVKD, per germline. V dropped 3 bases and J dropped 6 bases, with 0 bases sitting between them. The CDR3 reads CAISDNSPLHF. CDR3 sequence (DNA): TGTGCCATCAGTGATAATTCACCCCTCCACTTT.

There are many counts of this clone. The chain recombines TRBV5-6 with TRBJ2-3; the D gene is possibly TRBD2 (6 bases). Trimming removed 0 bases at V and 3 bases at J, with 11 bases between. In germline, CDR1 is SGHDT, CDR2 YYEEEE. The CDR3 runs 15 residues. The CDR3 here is CASSLAGGLTDTQYF. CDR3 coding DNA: TGTGCCAGCAGCTTGGCCGGGGGTCTTACAGATACGCAGTATTTT.

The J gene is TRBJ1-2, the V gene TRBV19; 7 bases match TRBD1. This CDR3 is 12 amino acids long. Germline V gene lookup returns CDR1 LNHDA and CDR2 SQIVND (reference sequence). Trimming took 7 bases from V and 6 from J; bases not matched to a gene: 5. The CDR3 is CASTRTGNGYTF. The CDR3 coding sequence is TGTGCCAGTACCAGGACAGGAAATGGCTACACCTTC.

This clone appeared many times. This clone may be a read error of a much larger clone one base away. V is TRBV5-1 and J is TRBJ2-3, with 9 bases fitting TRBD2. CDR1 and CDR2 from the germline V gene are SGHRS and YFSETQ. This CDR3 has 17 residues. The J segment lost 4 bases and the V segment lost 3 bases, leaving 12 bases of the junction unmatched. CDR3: CASSYYSRGGGADTQYF. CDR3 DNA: TGCGCCAGCAGCTACTACTCACGCGGGGGGGGCGCAGATACGCAGTATTTT.

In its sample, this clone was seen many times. The CDR3 region has the DNA TGTGCCAGCAGCTTGGCCGGCAGGGGGCGAGATGGCTACACCTTC. It specifies CASSLAGRGRDGYTF. V is TRBV5-4 and J is TRBJ1-2; TRBD1 matches at 8 bases. Germline CDR1 reads SGHNT; CDR2 reads YYREEE (reference sequence). The CDR3 is 15 amino acids. V shed 0 bases, J shed 6 bases, and the junction held 7 bases outside the gene matches.

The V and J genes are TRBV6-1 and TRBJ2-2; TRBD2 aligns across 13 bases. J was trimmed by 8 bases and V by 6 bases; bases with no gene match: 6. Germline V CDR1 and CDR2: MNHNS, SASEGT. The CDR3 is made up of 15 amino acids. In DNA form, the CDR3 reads TGTGCCAGCAGACCGGGACTAGCGGGGTGGGGGGAGCTGTTTTTT. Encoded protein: CASRPGLAGWGELFF.

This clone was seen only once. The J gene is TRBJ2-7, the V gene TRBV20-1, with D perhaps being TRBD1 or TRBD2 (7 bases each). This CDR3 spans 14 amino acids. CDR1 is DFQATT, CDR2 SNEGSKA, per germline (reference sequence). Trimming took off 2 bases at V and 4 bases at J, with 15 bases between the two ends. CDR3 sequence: CSARFQGEGYEQYF. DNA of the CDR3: TGCAGTGCTAGATTTCAGGGGGAGGGGTACGAGCAGTACTTC.

This chain's CDR3 is CASTPTGAGNYGYTF. CDR3 coding DNA: TGTGCCAGCACCCCCACGGGGGCAGGGAACTATGGCTACACCTTC. The chain combines TRBV2 with TRBJ1-2; D is possibly TRBD1 (6 bases). The CDR3 length is 15 residues. The V and J ends lost 7 bases and 2 bases respectively, with 17 bases between them. The germline CDR1 and CDR2 sequences are SNHLY and FYNNEI.

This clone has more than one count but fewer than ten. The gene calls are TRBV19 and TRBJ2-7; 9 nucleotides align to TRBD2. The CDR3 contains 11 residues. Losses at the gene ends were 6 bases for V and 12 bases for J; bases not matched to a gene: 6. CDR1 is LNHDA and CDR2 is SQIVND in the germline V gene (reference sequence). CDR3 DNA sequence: TGTGCCAGTAGCCCGGGGACTAGCCTGTACTTC. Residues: CASSPGTSLYF.

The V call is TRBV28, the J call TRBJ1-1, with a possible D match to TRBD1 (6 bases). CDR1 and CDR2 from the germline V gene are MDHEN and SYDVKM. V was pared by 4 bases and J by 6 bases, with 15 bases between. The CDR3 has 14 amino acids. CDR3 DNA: TGTGCCAGCAGTTACCCGGGGCAGGGGTCTGAAGCTTTCTTT. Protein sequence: CASSYPGQGSEAFF.

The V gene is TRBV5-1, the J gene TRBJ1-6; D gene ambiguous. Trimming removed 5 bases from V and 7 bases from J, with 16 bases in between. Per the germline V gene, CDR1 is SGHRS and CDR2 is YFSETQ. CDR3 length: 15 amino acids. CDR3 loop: CASRGGESNNSPLHF. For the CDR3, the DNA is TGCGCCAGCAGGGGTGGGGAGTCCAACAATTCACCCCTCCACTTT.

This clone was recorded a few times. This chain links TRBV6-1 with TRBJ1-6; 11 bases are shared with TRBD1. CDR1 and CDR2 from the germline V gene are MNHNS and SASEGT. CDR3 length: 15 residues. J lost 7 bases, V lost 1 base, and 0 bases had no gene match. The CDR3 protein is CASSEGTGGNSPLHF. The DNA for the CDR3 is TGTGCCAGCAGTGAAGGGACAGGGGGCAATTCACCCCTCCACTTT.

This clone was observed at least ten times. The DNA of the CDR3 is TGCAGTGCTAAGTCCCAGGAGACCCAGTACTTC. This encodes CSAKSQETQYF. The rearrangement links TRBV20-1 to TRBJ2-5; D gene uncertain. The CDR3 spans 11 residues. Germline CDR1 and CDR2: DFQATT and SNEGSKA (reference sequence). Trimming removed 4 bases from V and 5 bases from J, with 8 bases in between.

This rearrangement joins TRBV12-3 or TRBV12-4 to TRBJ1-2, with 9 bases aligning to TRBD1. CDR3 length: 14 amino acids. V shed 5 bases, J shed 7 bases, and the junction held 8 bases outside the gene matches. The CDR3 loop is CASSLTGGRTGYTF. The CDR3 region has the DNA TGTGCCAGCAGTCTCACAGGGGGCAGGACTGGCTACACCTTC.